These 9 T cell receptor beta chains share one sample of origin, sequenced in a study of cytomegalovirus exposure and HLA in healthy donors. PCR primers comprised 60 Vbeta and 13 Jbeta primers. Clones were sequenced by immunoSEQ multiplex PCR, and TCRdb holds only the in-frame ones, with some missing. The table records 37,000 or so clones, 74% of them present only once. Sequencing used PBMCs. These receptor sequences come from a man aged 25-40 years in good health and CMV-seronegative.

CDR3 sequence: CASSLAIESRGSNEKLFF. In nucleotides, the CDR3 is TGTGCCAGCAGCTTAGCGATTGAATCTAGGGGAAGTAATGAAAAACTGTTTTTT. The chain couples TRBV7-9 to TRBJ1-4; D might be TRBD1 (5 bases). Germline CDR1 reads SEHNR; CDR2 reads FQNEAQ (reference sequence). The CDR3 sequence is 18 residues long. Trimming removed 0 bases at V and 4 bases at J, with 18 bases between.

The chain uses TRBV4-2 and TRBJ2-7; TRBD2 aligns across 10 bases. The germline gives CDR1 LGHNA, CDR2 YNFKEQ. This CDR3 is built from 13 residues. The trim removed 4 bases at V and 6 bases at J, leaving 3 bases unmatched. CDR3 in DNA: TGTGCCAGCAGCCCGACTAGCGGGTTCGAGCAGTACTTC. The encoded protein is CASSPTSGFEQYF.

The gene calls are TRBV2 and TRBJ2-6; a weak D match, TRBD1 (5 bases). Germline assignment: CDR1 SNHLY and CDR2 FYNNEI. The CDR3 consists of 17 residues. Deletions cut 6 bases from V and 5 bases from J, with 20 bases between. The CDR3 here is CASSPQEKGIWANVLTF. The CDR3 coding sequence is TGTGCCAGCAGCCCACAGGAAAAGGGGATCTGGGCCAACGTCCTGACTTTC.

The CDR3 DNA is TGTGCCAGCTCGCCAAACAGGGGGATGAACACTGAAGCTTTCTTT. As protein: CASSPNRGMNTEAFF. The chain is built from TRBV18 and TRBJ1-1; 8 nucleotides match TRBD1. Germline trimming cut 6 bases from V and 0 bases from J; bases unmatched to any gene: 6. CDR3 size: 15 residues. CDR1 KGHSH and CDR2 LQKENI come from the germline V gene.

The V gene is TRBV6-5, the J gene TRBJ2-1, with 8 bases that match TRBD2. Germline loops: CDR1 MNHEY, CDR2 SVGAGI. The length of the CDR3 is 12 residues. V was pared by 5 bases and J by 10 bases, with 4 bases of the junction left unmatched. This CDR3 reads CASSPTSGEQFF. In nucleotides, the CDR3 is TGTGCCAGCAGTCCAACTAGCGGCGAGCAGTTCTTC.

The rearrangement joins TRBV6-1 to TRBJ2-3; D gene unclear. From germline, CDR1 is MNHNS and CDR2 SASEGT. This CDR3 spans 14 amino acids. The V and J ends lost 7 bases and 7 bases respectively, with 18 bases between them. CDR3 sequence: CASISPFPINTQYF. The CDR3 DNA follows: TGTGCCAGCATCAGTCCCTTCCCGATTAATACGCAGTATTTT.

The genes are TRBV6-5 and TRBJ1-2; TRBD1 matches at 10 bases. With 4 bases clipped from V and 8 bases from J, the junction kept 10 bases outside the gene matches. This CDR3 is 15 amino acids long. CDR1 MNHEY and CDR2 SVGAGI come from the germline V gene. CDR3 protein: CASSFSGTGAGGYTF. The CDR3 DNA sequence: TGTGCCAGCAGTTTCTCCGGGACAGGGGCAGGCGGCTACACCTTC.

The CDR3: CASSLARTGLAVYNEQFF. Written as DNA, the CDR3 is TGCGCCAGCAGCTTGGCCCGGACGGGACTAGCGGTATACAATGAGCAGTTCTTC. The V and J genes are TRBV5-1 and TRBJ2-1; 11 bases map to TRBD2. Germline CDR1 reads SGHRS; CDR2 reads YFSETQ. V shed 0 bases and J 4 bases; nucleotides not matched to a gene: 9. The CDR3 spans 18 residues.

This clone appeared a few times. V usage is TRBV6-1 and J usage is TRBJ2-7; 7 bases align to TRBD2. From germline, CDR1 is MNHNS and CDR2 SASEGT. The CDR3 is 15 residues long. The trim removed 4 bases at V and 2 bases at J, leaving 8 bases unmatched. CDR3 sequence: CASSVGGLSTYEQYF. CDR3 nucleotide sequence: TGTGCCAGCAGTGTGGGAGGGCTGAGCACCTACGAGCAGTACTTC.